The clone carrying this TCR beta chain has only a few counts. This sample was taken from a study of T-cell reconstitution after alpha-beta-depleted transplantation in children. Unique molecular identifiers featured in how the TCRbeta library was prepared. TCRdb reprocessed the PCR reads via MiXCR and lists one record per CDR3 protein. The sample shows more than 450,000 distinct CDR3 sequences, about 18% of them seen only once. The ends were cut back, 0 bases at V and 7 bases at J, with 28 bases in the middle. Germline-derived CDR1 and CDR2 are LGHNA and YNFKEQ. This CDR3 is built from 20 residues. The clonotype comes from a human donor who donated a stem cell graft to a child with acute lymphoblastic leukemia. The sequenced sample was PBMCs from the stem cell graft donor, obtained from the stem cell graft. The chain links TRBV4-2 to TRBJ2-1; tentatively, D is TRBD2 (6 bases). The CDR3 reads CASSQDPLSGRDRLRNEQFF. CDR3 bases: TGTGCCAGCAGCCAAGACCCACTGAGTGGGCGGGACCGACTCAGGAATGAGCAGTTCTTC.